A selection of T cell receptor beta chains follows, all from one sample in a study of T cell repertoires in cytomegalovirus infection. Each CDR3 protein gets one entry after TCRdb re-called the reads with MiXCR. The sample holds fewer than 200,000 distinct CDR3 sequences, 13% to 15% seen once. Sequencing used PBMCs. The receptors were sampled from a human donor in good health (CMV status not recorded). Some clones in this sample may be carry-over from other donors' samples. The CDR3 runs from the conserved cysteine through the conserved F or W. Each record gives: J gene, D gene, V gene, clone size, CDR3 protein, CDR3 DNA. A D gene is named only where the DNA matches it firmly. Clone size is shown for a subset of rows, as once, few, many or a class of expanded clone.

>TRBJ2-2|.|TRBV5-6|.
CASSLGPQGTGELFF
TGTGCCAGCAGCTTGGGGCCCCAAGGGACCGGGGAGCTGTTTTTT
>TRBJ1-6|.|TRBV7-2|many
CASSPLIPRPRDNSPLHF
TGTGCCAGCAGCCCATTGATCCCCCGGCCCCGCGATAATTCACCCCTCCACTTT
>TRBJ2-3|.|TRBV19|.
CASSIPQGGTDTQYF
TGTGCCAGTAGTATACCCCAGGGGGGTACAGATACGCAGTATTTT
>TRBJ1-1|.|TRBV7-9|.
CASSLEFTEAFF
TGTGCCAGCAGCTTAGAATTTACTGAAGCTTTCTTT
>TRBJ2-1|TRBD2|TRBV6-2/TRBV6-3|.
CASSYTPIGGRAYRNEQFF
TGTGCCAGCAGTTACACCCCTATTGGCGGGAGGGCCTATAGGAATGAGCAGTTCTTC
>TRBJ2-3|.|TRBV5-1|many
CASSLDRFTDTQYF
TGCGCCAGCAGCTTGGACAGGTTCACAGATACGCAGTATTTT
>TRBJ2-7|.|TRBV7-2|few
CASSHPRAYEQYF
TGTGCCAGCAGCCACCCTCGCGCCTACGAGCAGTACTTC
>TRBJ1-5|.|TRBV12-3/TRBV12-4|many
CASSLGFNQPQHF
TGTGCCAGCAGCTTAGGTTTTAATCAGCCCCAGCATTTT
>TRBJ1-1|.|TRBV29-1|.
CSVAGSEAEAFF
TGCAGCGTTGCCGGGAGCGAGGCTGAAGCTTTCTTT
>TRBJ2-5|.|TRBV29-1|few
CSVRPLGETQYF
TGCAGCGTCCGGCCCTTGGGAGAGACCCAGTACTTC
>TRBJ1-1|.|TRBV6-2/TRBV6-3|many
CASSSGGGGTEAFF
TGTGCCAGCAGTTCCGGTGGAGGGGGCACTGAAGCTTTCTTT
>TRBJ2-2|TRBD2|TRBV28|.
CASVAGGPVGELFF
TGTGCCAGCGTGGCGGGAGGGCCCGTCGGGGAGCTGTTTTTT
>TRBJ2-7|TRBD2|TRBV7-3|many
CASSSRLAGQATEQYF
TGTGCCAGCAGCTCCCGACTAGCGGGGCAAGCTACGGAGCAGTACTTC
>TRBJ1-3|.|TRBV7-2|many
CASSLEIGQGLWGNTIYF
TGTGCCAGCAGCTTAGAGATAGGCCAGGGGCTATGGGGAAACACCATATATTTT